This TCR beta chain was found in a study of blood T cell repertoires in COVID-19. Germline V lookup: CDR1 LGHNT, CDR2 FRNRAP. The CDR3 spans 13 residues. With 1 base removed from V and 9 bases from J, the gap between germline ends came to 10 bases. Clones were read by immunoSEQ multiplex PCR, and TCRdb kept only the in-frame ones, dropping some. This sample has some 530,000 clones; approximately 83% occur once, and the top ten carry 3% to 4%. The sequence derives from a human donor in a cohort sampled during active COVID-19. The source material was peripheral blood. The rearrangement uses TRBV12-5 and TRBJ1-5, with D uncertain. The DNA of the CDR3 is TGTGCTAGTGGTTTGGCAGGTAGTCCGCCCCAGCATTTT. Its protein is CASGLAGSPPQHF.